This T cell receptor beta chain was obtained from a study of T cell responses to AZD1222 COVID-19 vaccine. Study conclusions and caveats: White British donors predominated, females outnumbered males, and clonal diversity was possibly underestimated. Across spike, vaccine-associated CD4 TCRs were found, dominant at 160-218 and 743-854. Receipt of two AZD1222 doses was followed by a rise in Spike-specific TCR breadth and depth.

This CDR3 region has 18 residues. Trimming cost V 3 bases and J 5 bases; bases outside gene matches: 16. Looked up from germline, CDR1 is SEHNR and CDR2 is FQNEAQ (reference sequence). The method was immunoSEQ multiplex PCR; TCRdb's version includes in-frame clones alone and lacks a portion of them. The sample yields under 170,000 clones, about 95% seen once. Comments on this clone: The target antigen is unknown.

The specimen comprised peripheral blood, sampled on day 0 of AZD1222 vaccination. This receptor was obtained from an adult in good health. The V gene is TRBV7-9, the J gene TRBJ1-1; 9 bases fit TRBD1. The CDR3 bases are TGTGCCAGCAGCTTTAGGAAGACAGGGGGAAGAAATTGGACTGAAGCTTTCTTT. Its protein product is CASSFRKTGGRNWTEAFF.